The rows below give T cell receptor beta chains drawn from one sample of a study of blood T cell repertoires in COVID-19. Some clones are missing from TCRdb's copy, which holds only in-frame ones; the method was immunoSEQ multiplex PCR. The table lists under 250,000 clones, 86% of them singletons. The sample consisted of PBMCs or T cells enriched from blood (not recorded which). The receptors come from a man aged 40-50 years who had recovered from COVID-19. CDR3s include the opening cysteine and the closing phenylalanine or tryptophan. The order of the fields is CDR3 protein, CDR3 DNA, clone size, J gene, V gene, D gene. A D gene is named only where the DNA matches it firmly. Expanded clones get a size class; other rows say once, few or many, or leave the size out.

CDR3aa: CASSLVGFPVGDTIYF
CDR3nt: TGTGCCAGCAGCTTAGTGGGTTTTCCAGTGGGAGACACCATATATTTT
abundance: -
j_gene: TRBJ1-3
v_gene: TRBV7-9
d_gene: -

CDR3aa: CASSPPGTEGGYTF
CDR3nt: TGTGCCAGCAGTCCACCGGGGACAGAGGGTGGCTACACCTTC
abundance: few
j_gene: TRBJ1-2
v_gene: TRBV28
d_gene: TRBD1

CDR3aa: CASSSTAGPVLGGTQYF
CDR3nt: TGTGCCAGCAGCTCGACAGCGGGGCCGGTCTTGGGGGGGACCCAGTACTTC
abundance: -
j_gene: TRBJ2-5
v_gene: TRBV7-6
d_gene: TRBD2

CDR3aa: CASSQELSGRPYEQYF
CDR3nt: TGTGCCAGCAGCCAGGAGCTGAGCGGGCGACCCTACGAGCAGTACTTC
abundance: -
j_gene: TRBJ2-7
v_gene: TRBV4-2
d_gene: -

CDR3aa: CASSAQGAEAFF
CDR3nt: TGTGCCAGCAGCGCACAGGGGGCTGAAGCTTTCTTT
abundance: few
j_gene: TRBJ1-1
v_gene: TRBV14
d_gene: TRBD1

CDR3aa: CASSQVGAGLAQETQYF
CDR3nt: TGTGCCAGCAGCCAAGTAGGGGCGGGACTAGCTCAAGAGACCCAGTACTTC
abundance: once
j_gene: TRBJ2-5
v_gene: TRBV4-2
d_gene: TRBD2

CDR3aa: CAISELRQGGVNTEAFF
CDR3nt: TGTGCCATCAGTGAGTTACGACAGGGGGGCGTGAACACTGAAGCTTTCTTT
abundance: -
j_gene: TRBJ1-1
v_gene: TRBV10-3
d_gene: TRBD1

CDR3aa: CASRRGGYNEQFF
CDR3nt: TGCGCCAGCAGGCGGGGGGGCTACAATGAGCAGTTCTTC
abundance: -
j_gene: TRBJ2-1
v_gene: TRBV5-1
d_gene: TRBD2

CDR3aa: CASSVGLAGVVNEQFF
CDR3nt: TGTGCCAGCAGCGTTGGACTAGCGGGAGTAGTCAATGAGCAGTTCTTC
abundance: -
j_gene: TRBJ2-1
v_gene: TRBV5-4
d_gene: TRBD2

CDR3aa: CASSSSHEQYF
CDR3nt: TGTGCCAGCAGTTCCTCCCACGAGCAGTACTTC
abundance: once
j_gene: TRBJ2-7
v_gene: TRBV27
d_gene: -

CDR3aa: CASSFRGANTDTQYF
CDR3nt: TGTGCCAGCAGCTTTCGGGGGGCGAACACAGATACGCAGTATTTT
abundance: -
j_gene: TRBJ2-3
v_gene: TRBV5-6
d_gene: -

CDR3aa: CASSPTREVTEAFF
CDR3nt: TGTGCCAGCTCACCAACCAGGGAGGTCACTGAAGCTTTCTTT
abundance: -
j_gene: TRBJ1-1
v_gene: TRBV18
d_gene: -

CDR3aa: CAAYGGGSSYEQYF
CDR3nt: TGTGCCGCATACGGGGGGGGGAGCTCCTACGAGCAGTACTTC
abundance: -
j_gene: TRBJ2-7
v_gene: TRBV10-3
d_gene: TRBD2

CDR3aa: CASSHGTENTEAFF
CDR3nt: TGTGCCAGCAGCCACGGGACAGAGAACACTGAAGCTTTCTTT
abundance: -
j_gene: TRBJ1-1
v_gene: TRBV5-6
d_gene: TRBD1

CDR3aa: CASSQDGTSDRGSYGYTF
CDR3nt: TGTGCCAGCAGCCAAGATGGGACTTCGGACAGGGGGTCATATGGCTACACCTTC
abundance: -
j_gene: TRBJ1-2
v_gene: TRBV3-1/TRBV3-2
d_gene: TRBD1

CDR3aa: CASSDQAGAGANVLTF
CDR3nt: TGTGCCAGCAGTGACCAAGCGGGCGCGGGGGCCAACGTCCTGACTTTC
abundance: few
j_gene: TRBJ2-6
v_gene: TRBV6-4
d_gene: -

CDR3aa: CASSQLAGGPNEQFF
CDR3nt: TGCGCCAGCAGCCAACTAGCGGGGGGGCCCAATGAGCAGTTCTTC
abundance: -
j_gene: TRBJ2-1
v_gene: TRBV5-1
d_gene: TRBD2

CDR3aa: CASSPQGNEQFF
CDR3nt: TGTGCCAGCTCTCCACAGGGGAATGAGCAGTTCTTC
abundance: -
j_gene: TRBJ2-1
v_gene: TRBV18
d_gene: TRBD1

CDR3aa: CASRGRDSRNEQFF
CDR3nt: TGTGCCAGCAGAGGGCGGGATAGTAGGAATGAGCAGTTCTTC
abundance: -
j_gene: TRBJ2-1
v_gene: TRBV7-9
d_gene: -

CDR3aa: CASGSEGGVLTF
CDR3nt: TGTGCTAGTGGTTCTGAGGGCGGCGTCCTGACTTTC
abundance: -
j_gene: TRBJ2-6
v_gene: TRBV12-5
d_gene: -

CDR3aa: CAWSPGIGNSPLHF
CDR3nt: TGTGCCTGGAGTCCGGGGATAGGTAATTCACCCCTCCACTTT
abundance: -
j_gene: TRBJ1-6
v_gene: TRBV30
d_gene: -

CDR3aa: CASSLILARGLGNEKLFF
CDR3nt: TGTGCCAGCAGCTTGATCCTGGCCAGGGGGCTTGGTAATGAAAAACTGTTTTTT
abundance: -
j_gene: TRBJ1-4
v_gene: TRBV5-8
d_gene: TRBD1

CDR3aa: CAISETGGYQFF
CDR3nt: TGTGCCATCAGTGAGACAGGGGGATATCAGTTCTTC
abundance: -
j_gene: TRBJ2-1
v_gene: TRBV10-3
d_gene: TRBD1